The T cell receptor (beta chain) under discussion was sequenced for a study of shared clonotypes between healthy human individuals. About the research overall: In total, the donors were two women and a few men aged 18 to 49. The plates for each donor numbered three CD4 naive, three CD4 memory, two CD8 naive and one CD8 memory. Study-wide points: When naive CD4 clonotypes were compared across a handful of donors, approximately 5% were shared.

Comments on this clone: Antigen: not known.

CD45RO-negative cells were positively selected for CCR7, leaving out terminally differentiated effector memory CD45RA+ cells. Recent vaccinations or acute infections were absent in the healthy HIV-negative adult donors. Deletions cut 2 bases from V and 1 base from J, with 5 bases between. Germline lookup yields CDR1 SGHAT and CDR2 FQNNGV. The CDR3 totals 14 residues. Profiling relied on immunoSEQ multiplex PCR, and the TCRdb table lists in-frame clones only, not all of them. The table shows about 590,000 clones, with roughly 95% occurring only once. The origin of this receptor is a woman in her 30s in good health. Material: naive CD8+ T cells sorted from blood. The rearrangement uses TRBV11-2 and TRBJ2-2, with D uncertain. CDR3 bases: TGTGCCAGCAGCTTAATAATGAACACCGGGGAGCTGTTTTTT. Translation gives CASSLIMNTGELFF.